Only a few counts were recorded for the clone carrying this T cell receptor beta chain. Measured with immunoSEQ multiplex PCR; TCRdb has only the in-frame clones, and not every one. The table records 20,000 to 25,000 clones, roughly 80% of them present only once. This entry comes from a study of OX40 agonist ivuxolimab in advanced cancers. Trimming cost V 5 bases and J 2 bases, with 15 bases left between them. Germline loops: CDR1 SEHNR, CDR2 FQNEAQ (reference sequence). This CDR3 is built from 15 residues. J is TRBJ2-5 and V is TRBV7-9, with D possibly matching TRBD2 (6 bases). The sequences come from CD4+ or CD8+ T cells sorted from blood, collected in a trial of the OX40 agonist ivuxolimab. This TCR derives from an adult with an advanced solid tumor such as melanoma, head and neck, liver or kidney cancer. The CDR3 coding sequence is TGTGCCAGCAGCCCGCGTGGACTACCACAAGAGACCCAGTACTTC. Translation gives CASSPRGLPQETQYF. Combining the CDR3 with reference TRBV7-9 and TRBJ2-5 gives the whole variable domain DTGVSQNPRHKITKRGQNVTFRCDPISEHNRLYWYRQTLGQGPEFLTYFQNEAQLEKSRLLSDRFSAERPKGSFSTLEIQRTEQGDSAMYLCASSPRGLPQETQYFGPGTRLLVL.